The T cell receptor (beta chain) under discussion was sequenced for a study of naive and memory T cell subsets. Overall study findings and caveats: A few larger clonotypes appeared in naive repertoires, especially CD8, possibly memory cells re-expressing CD45RA.

Notes on this clonotype: No antigen is known for it.

Germline V gene data show CDR1 as SGHNT and CDR2 as YENEEA. V was pared by 1 base and J by 4 bases, with 6 bases of the junction left unmatched. The CDR3 runs 16 residues. The beta constant-region primer was an equimolar mix of two oligonucleotides covering TRBC1 and TRBC2. Nested alpha and beta constant-region primers with the SP2 primer drove four PCR rounds on ligated cDNA. TCRdb recomputed calls from the UMI-ligation and nested PCR reads with MiXCR, one row per CDR3 protein. Of roughly 100,000 distinct CDR3 sequences in the sample, around 13% were seen once. Sample: naive CD8+ T cells from blood. This sequence joins TRBV11-3 and TRBJ2-7; 11 nucleotides line up with TRBD2. The receptor was derived from a human donor in good health. CDR3 in amino acids: CASSLGASGRSYEQYF. In DNA, the CDR3 is TGTGCCAGCAGCTTAGGAGCTAGCGGGAGGTCTTACGAGCAGTACTTC.